The 2 T cell receptor beta chains below come from one sample, sequenced in a study of blood T cell repertoires in COVID-19. Assay used: immunoSEQ multiplex PCR; TCRdb lists only in-frame clones, some missing. The sample carries over 250,000 clones, 86% recorded once. Source material: peripheral blood. These receptors all stem from a man aged 35 to 55 who had recovered from COVID-19.

The gene calls are TRBV19 and TRBJ2-3; D call uncertain. V shed 6 bases and J shed 2 bases, with 9 bases lying between them. The CDR3 loop spans 13 amino acids. Germline lookup yields CDR1 LNHDA and CDR2 SQIVND (reference sequence). The CDR3: CASSVGSTDTQYF. The CDR3 DNA follows: TGTGCCAGTAGCGTCGGGTCCACAGATACGCAGTATTTT. Complete variable domain (other parts from reference TRBV19 and TRBJ2-3): DGGITQSPKYLFRKEGQNVTLSCEQNLNHDAMYWYRQDPGQGLRLIYYSQIVNDFQKGDIAEGYSVSREKKESFPLTVTSAQKNPTAFYLCASSVGSTDTQYFGPGTRLTVL.

The gene calls are TRBV12-5 and TRBJ2-3, with TRBD2 matching over 12 bases. The germline CDR1 and CDR2 sequences are LGHNT and FRNRAP. The CDR3 sequence is 15 residues long. The V and J ends lost 6 bases and 5 bases, in that order; junction bases with no gene match: 6. The CDR3 region is CASGRLAGDGDTQYF. The CDR3 DNA reads TGTGCTAGTGGCAGACTAGCGGGGGACGGAGATACGCAGTATTTT.